Included here is one T cell receptor beta chain sequence, with context. The patients chosen for sequencing had shown expansion of CD8+CD57+ cells (detected by flow cytometry). Prior therapy had not been administered to any patient at the time of blood sampling. These data come from a study of CD8+CD57+ T cells in acquired aplastic anemia. In the study overall: DNA per sorted CD4+ or CD8+ sample ranged roughly 0.18 to 30 ug, averaging about 3.4 ug.

Genomic DNA was employed as the template in profiling TCR beta VDJ and CDR3. TCRdb recomputed calls from the reads with MiXCR, one row per CDR3 protein. The repertoire holds around 430,000 distinct CDR3 sequences, with more than 25% as singletons. The sample was sorted CD4+, CD8+, or CD8+CD57+ T cells (not recorded which) from PBMCs. This receptor was obtained from a human donor with aplastic anemia.

The CDR3 nucleotides read TGTGCCAGCAGCGGGGACAAGTTAATAGGCTACACCTTC. Protein product: CASSGDKLIGYTF. The V gene is TRBV7-9, the J gene TRBJ1-2; tentative D call: TRBD1 (6 bases). The CDR3 consists of 13 residues. Germline values: CDR1 SEHNR, CDR2 FQNEAQ (reference sequence). Deletions cut 5 bases from V and 8 bases from J, with 15 bases between.